The 10 T cell receptor beta chains in this list originate from one sample, sequenced in a study of blood T cells in healthy people across ages. A J-beta primer mix and a sample-barcoded 5' primer were used in a second PCR of about 7 to 12 cycles. Using its own MiXCR run on the 5' RACE reads, TCRdb lists one record per CDR3 protein. The data hold around 1.5 million distinct CDR3 sequences, with 42% observed a single time. The sequenced material came from blood. The receptors were sampled from a woman under 30 in good health.

The J gene is TRBJ2-1, the V gene TRBV20-1; 16 bases are a match to TRBD2. This CDR3 comprises 20 residues. V lost 2 bases to trimming and J lost 4 bases; unmatched junction nucleotides: 14. CDR1 is DFQATT and CDR2 is SNEGSKA in the germline V gene (reference sequence). CDR3 bases: TGCAGTGCTAGACCCCTACCCGGGACTAGCGGGGGGGCCTTTTACAATGAGCAGTTCTTC. This translates into CSARPLPGTSGGAFYNEQFF.

The chain couples TRBV9 to TRBJ1-3, with D possibly matching TRBD1 (5 bases). V lost 5 bases and J lost 8, with 23 bases in between. The germline V gene has CDR1 SGDLS and CDR2 YYNGEE. The CDR3 totals 16 residues. CDR3 sequence reads: CASSGTGTSFDHTIYF. The DNA for the CDR3 is TGTGCCAGCAGTGGCACCGGGACGAGCTTCGATCACACCATATATTTT.

There are a few counts of this clonotype. The CDR3 DNA reads TGTGCCAGCAGTCCCCTGGCGCTGGGTTCGGGGGGCTACACCTTC. Translating gives CASSPLALGSGGYTF. The chain combines TRBV6-1 with TRBJ1-2, with unresolved D. This CDR3 comprises 15 residues. In germline, CDR1 is MNHNS, CDR2 SASEGT. Trimming cost V 5 bases and J 8 bases, with 21 bases left between them.

The chain combines TRBV10-3 with TRBJ1-2, with D tentatively TRBD1 (6 bases). The germline V gene has CDR1 ENHRY and CDR2 SYGVKD. V lost 6 bases, J lost 2 bases, and 22 bases lay in between. The CDR3 has 17 amino acids. The CDR3: CAIRPQGSGAGNYGYTF. CDR3 nucleotide sequence: TGTGCCATCAGGCCCCAGGGATCAGGGGCTGGCAACTATGGCTACACCTTC.

The rearrangement links TRBV10-2 to TRBJ2-7, with TRBD2 identical over 14 bases. Germline lookup yields CDR1 WSHSY and CDR2 SAAADI. V shed 6 bases, J shed 7 bases, and the junction held 14 bases outside the gene matches. The CDR3 length is 17 residues. In DNA form, the CDR3 reads TGCGCCAGCAGCCTAGGACTAGCGGGAGGACTAGTCGATGAGCAGTACTTC. Protein: CASSLGLAGGLVDEQYF.

The rearrangement uses TRBV29-1 and TRBJ1-2; no clear D gene. V was clipped by 6 bases and J by 4 bases, with 12 bases between them. Germline assignment: CDR1 SQVTM and CDR2 ANQGSEA. The length of the CDR3 is 12 residues. The CDR3 region is CSVSVGLYGYTF. The CDR3 DNA reads as TGCAGCGTCTCCGTCGGGCTCTATGGCTACACCTTC.

In its sample, this clonotype was seen a few times. V usage is TRBV28 and J usage is TRBJ2-3; no firm D call. This CDR3 is built from 18 residues. Germline CDR1 MDHEN, CDR2 SYDVKM. Trimming left V 1 base short and J 0 bases short, with 17 bases between. The CDR3 reads CASSLFPVSASSTDTQYF. CDR3 in DNA: TGTGCCAGCAGTTTATTCCCCGTGTCAGCCTCTAGCACAGATACGCAGTATTTT.

This chain connects TRBV2 to TRBJ2-1; 10 bases align to TRBD2. The CDR3 length is 19 residues. CDR1 is SNHLY, CDR2 FYNNEI, per germline. With V trimmed by 4 bases and J by 1 base, 13 bases remained unmatched. The DNA of the CDR3 is TGTGCCAGCAGTGGATCGACTAGCGGGCCCCCGGGTTCCTACAATGAGCAGTTCTTC. Its protein product is CASSGSTSGPPGSYNEQFF. Full variable domain (remainder filled in from reference TRBV2 and TRBJ2-1): EPEVTQTPSHQVTQMGQEVILRCVPISNHLYFYWYRQILGQKVEFLVSFYNNEISEKSEIFDDQFSVERPDGSNFTLKIRSTKLEDSAMYFCASSGSTSGPPGSYNEQFFGPGTRLTVL.

This clonotype was observed once. This may be a read error, as it is one base from a much larger clone. The chain is built from TRBV20-1 and TRBJ2-5; D is unclear. The J call could be wrong; TRBJ2-7 is a better fit for the DNA end. CDR3 length: 12 residues. The germline V gene encodes CDR1 DFQATT and CDR2 SNEGSKA (reference sequence). This CDR3 is CSALRVEYEQYF. Written as DNA, the CDR3 is TGCAGTGCGTTGAGAGTTGAGTACGAGCAGTACTTC.

In its sample, this clonotype was seen a few times. The chain employs TRBV29-1 and TRBJ2-3; D unresolved. There are 11 residues in the CDR3. V shed 5 bases and J shed 4 bases, with 7 bases lying between them. The germline gives CDR1 SQVTM, CDR2 ANQGSEA. CDR3 nucleotide sequence: TGCAGCGTTCGTGTTTCAGATACGCAGTATTTT. As protein: CSVRVSDTQYF.